This T cell receptor (beta chain) was identified in a study of blood T cells in healthy people across ages. Study background: About one barcoded beta molecule per two T cells was the capture yield of template switching. Notes on the study in general: Roughly linear age-related decline in beta diversity appeared, significant by age 40. The long-lived group displayed more naive CD4+ cells, plus higher diversity, than the aged donors did.

This clonotype was observed a handful of times. Its antigen is not identified. Each sample had at least 6.5 million PBMCs isolated. PCR was performed a second time for about 6 to 12 cycles using a sample-barcoded 5' primer and a J-beta primer mix. TCRdb called the 5' RACE reads again in MiXCR, with one record for every CDR3 protein. The sample consists of about 670,000 distinct CDR3 sequences, approximately 52% of them appearing once. CDR3 length: 14 residues. Germline V gene lookup returns CDR1 DFQATT and CDR2 SNEGSKA (reference sequence). The V and J ends lost 6 bases and 0 bases, in that order; junction bases with no gene match: 4.

The rearrangement joins TRBV20-1 to TRBJ2-7; TRBD2 matches at 11 bases. Sequencing was performed on blood. This clonotype originated in a woman aged 80 or over in good health. The CDR3 DNA reads as TGCAGTGCCCACGGACTAGCGGGCTCCTACGAGCAGTACTTC. Protein product: CSAHGLAGSYEQYF.